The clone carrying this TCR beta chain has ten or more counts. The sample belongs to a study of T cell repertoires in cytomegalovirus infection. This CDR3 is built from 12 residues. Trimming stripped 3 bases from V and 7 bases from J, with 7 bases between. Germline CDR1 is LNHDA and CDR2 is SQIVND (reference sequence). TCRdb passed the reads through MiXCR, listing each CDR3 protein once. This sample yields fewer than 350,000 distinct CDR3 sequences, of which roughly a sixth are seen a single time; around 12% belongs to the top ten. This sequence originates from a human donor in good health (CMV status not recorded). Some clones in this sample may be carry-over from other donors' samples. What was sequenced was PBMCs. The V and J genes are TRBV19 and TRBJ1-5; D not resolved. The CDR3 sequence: CASSIPRQPQHF. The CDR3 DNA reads TGTGCCAGTAGTATTCCCCGGCAGCCCCAGCATTTT.